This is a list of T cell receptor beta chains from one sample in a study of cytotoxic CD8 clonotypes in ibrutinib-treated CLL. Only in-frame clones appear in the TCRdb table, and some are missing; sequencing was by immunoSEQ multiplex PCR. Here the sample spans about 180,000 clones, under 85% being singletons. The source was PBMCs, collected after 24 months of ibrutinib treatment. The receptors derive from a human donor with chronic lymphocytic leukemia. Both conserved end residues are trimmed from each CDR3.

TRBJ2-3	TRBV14	ASNKELVSPLD
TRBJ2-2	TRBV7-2	ASSPGTGLTGELF
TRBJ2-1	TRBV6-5	ASSPRDGNNEQF
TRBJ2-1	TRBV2	ASGGASYNEQF
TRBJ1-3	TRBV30	AWSVARQNSGNTIY
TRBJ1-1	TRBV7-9	ASSRATSEAF
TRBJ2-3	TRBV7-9	ASSLGRGRTDTQY
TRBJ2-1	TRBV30	AWGGAGLVYNEQF
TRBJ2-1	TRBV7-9	ASSPGQGGSYNEQF
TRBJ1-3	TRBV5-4	ASSQSLGDSGNTIY
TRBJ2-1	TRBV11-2	ASSLDRAIQQF
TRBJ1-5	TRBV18	ASSPGQGLSNQPQH
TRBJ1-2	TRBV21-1	ASGTRGGSNYGYT
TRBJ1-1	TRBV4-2	ASSQEWGGTEAF
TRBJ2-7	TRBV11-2	ASSLSIELSYEQY
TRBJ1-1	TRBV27	ASSPGRGNTEAF
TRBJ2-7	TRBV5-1	ASSLGQPPLYEQY
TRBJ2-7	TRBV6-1	ASTASFPTYEQY
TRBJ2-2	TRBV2	ASKPGPPGELF
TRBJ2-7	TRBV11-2	ASSIDRGEQY
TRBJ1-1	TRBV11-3	ASSPEAGSEAF
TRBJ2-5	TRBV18	ASSPWTGEAQETQY
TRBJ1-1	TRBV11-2	ASSPLAGNTEAF
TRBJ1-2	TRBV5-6	ASSPYRGDGYT
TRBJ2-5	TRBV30	AWSLGLAGTQY
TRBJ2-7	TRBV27	ASRKTGTHEQY
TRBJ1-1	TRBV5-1	ASSWSVSAMSTEAF
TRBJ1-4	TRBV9	ASSPQGRGQGEKLF
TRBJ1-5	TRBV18	ASSPQGARYQPQH
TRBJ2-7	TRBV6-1	ASSEARQEDEQY
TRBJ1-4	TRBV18	ASSRSDEKLF
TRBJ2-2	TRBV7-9	ASSHGQGGANTGELF
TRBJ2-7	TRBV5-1	ASSLGGSLSYEQY
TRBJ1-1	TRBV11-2	ASSRGQASGGAF
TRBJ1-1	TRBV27	ASSQPSGGTEAF
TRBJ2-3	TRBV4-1	ASSQERLAGSSTDTQY
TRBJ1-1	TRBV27	ASSLSGFRVRDTEAF
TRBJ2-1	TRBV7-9	ASSPQGGWGDEQF
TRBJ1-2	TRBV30	AWSVQGASRAYGYT
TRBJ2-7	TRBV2	ATGREQY
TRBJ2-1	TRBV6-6	ASNYVDYSNEQF
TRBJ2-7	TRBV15	ATSRGDRGKQY
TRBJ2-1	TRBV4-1	ASSFSGRDVREQF
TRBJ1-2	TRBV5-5	ASSLVWDGYT
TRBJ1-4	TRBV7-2	ASRRQGGNEKLF
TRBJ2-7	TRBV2	ASNRAASYEQY
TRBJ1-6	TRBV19	ASTQSSYNSPLH
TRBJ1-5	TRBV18	ASSPSVEVGSQH
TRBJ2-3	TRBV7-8	ASSLYYLSSGGRSTDTQY
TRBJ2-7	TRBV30	AWTPPGAQGGEQY
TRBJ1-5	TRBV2	ASSDSSNQPQH
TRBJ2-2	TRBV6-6	ASRTRTGGIGELF
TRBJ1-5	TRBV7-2	ASSSTGGYGQPQH